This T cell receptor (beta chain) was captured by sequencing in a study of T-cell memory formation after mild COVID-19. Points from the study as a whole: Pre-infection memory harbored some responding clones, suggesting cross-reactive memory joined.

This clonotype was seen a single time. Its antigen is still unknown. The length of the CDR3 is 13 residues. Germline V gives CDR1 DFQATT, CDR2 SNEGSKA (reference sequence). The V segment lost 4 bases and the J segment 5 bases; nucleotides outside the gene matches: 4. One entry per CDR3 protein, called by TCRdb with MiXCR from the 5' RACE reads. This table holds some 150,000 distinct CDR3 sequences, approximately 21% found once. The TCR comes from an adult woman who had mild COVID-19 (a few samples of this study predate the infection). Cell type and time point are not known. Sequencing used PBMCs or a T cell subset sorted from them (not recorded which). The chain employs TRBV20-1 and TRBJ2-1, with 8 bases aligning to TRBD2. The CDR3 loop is CSATGGENNEQFF. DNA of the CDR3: TGCAGTGCTACCGGGGGGGAAAACAATGAGCAGTTCTTC.